This passage covers 31 T cell receptor beta chains from one sample sequenced in a study of CD8 T cells in ankylosing spondylitis. MiXCR was run by TCRdb on the 5' RACE reads, yielding one entry per CDR3 protein. The sample comprises about 30,000 distinct CDR3 sequences, roughly 33% of which are singletons, and over 40% rests with the top ten. Sequenced sample: synovial fluid, either unsorted or a sorted T cell fraction (not recorded which). The receptor source for this set is a male donor with ankylosing spondylitis.

V gene TRBV7-6 combines with J gene TRBJ2-2, with TRBD1 matching over 8 bases. Germline V gene data show CDR1 as SGHVS and CDR2 as FNYEAQ. This CDR3 contains 15 residues. V shed 5 bases, J shed 4 bases, and the junction held 6 bases outside the gene matches. Here the CDR3 DNA reads TGTGCCAGCAGCCCAGGGACAGGATTCACCGGGGAGCTGTTTTTT. This gives the protein CASSPGTGFTGELFF. Based on the CDR3 plus reference TRBV7-6 and TRBJ2-2, the full variable domain is GAGVSQSPRYKVTKRGQDVALRCDPISGHVSLYWYRQALGQGPEFLTYFNYEAQQDKSGLPNDRFSAERPEGSISTLTIQRTEQRDSAMYRCASSPGTGFTGELFFGEGSRLTVL.

The chain combines TRBV9 with TRBJ2-5, with unresolved D. This CDR3 spans 12 amino acids. The V end lost 4 bases, the J end lost 5 bases, and 9 bases lay between the germline ends. The germline V gene has CDR1 SGDLS and CDR2 YYNGEE. The CDR3 region has the DNA TGTGCCAGCAGCCCCGACTGGGAGACCCAGTACTTC. Translating it yields CASSPDWETQYF.

This clonotype was counted only a few times. The chain carries TRBV7-9 and TRBJ2-1, with a weak D call TRBD1 (5 bases). Trimming took 8 bases from V and 0 from J, leaving 11 bases between them. Germline V gene data show CDR1 as SEHNR and CDR2 as FQNEAQ (reference sequence). This CDR3 contains 14 residues. The CDR3 DNA reads as TGTGCCAGCCCTACAGGTAGCTCCTACAATGAGCAGTTCTTC. Translation: CASPTGSSYNEQFF.

This clonotype is termed medium-sized. This chain connects TRBV11-2 to TRBJ2-7, with 7 positions matching TRBD1. CDR1 is SGHAT and CDR2 is FQNNGV in the germline V gene. The junction had 4 bases not matched to a gene; V was cut back by 1 base and J by 4 bases. The CDR3 covers 14 residues. The CDR3 DNA reads TGTGCCAGCAGCTTAGGTCAGGGGGTGTACGAGCAGTACTTC. It encodes CASSLGQGVYEQYF.

The V gene is TRBV18, the J gene TRBJ2-1; D is perhaps TRBD2 (6 bases). CDR3 length equals 15 residues. Per germline, CDR1 KGHSH and CDR2 LQKENI. Trimming cost V 6 bases and J 4 bases, with 16 bases left between them. This CDR3 reads CASSLPGVVYNEQFF. The CDR3 coding sequence is TGTGCCAGCTCGCTACCGGGAGTAGTATACAATGAGCAGTTCTTC. The full variable domain, its missing parts supplied by reference TRBV18 and TRBJ2-1, is NAGVMQNPRHLVRRRGQEARLRCSPMKGHSHVYWYRQLPEEGLKFMVYLQKENIIDESGMPKERFSAEFPKEGPSILRIQQVVRGDSAAYFCASSLPGVVYNEQFFGPGTRLTVL.

This chain joins TRBV14 and TRBJ1-1; D ambiguous. This CDR3 contains 12 residues. Germline V gene sequence: CDR1 SGHDN, CDR2 FVKESK. V was clipped by 1 base and J by 8 bases, with 8 bases between them. This chain's CDR3 is CASSQGGIEAFF. In DNA form, the CDR3 reads TGTGCCAGCAGCCAAGGAGGGATAGAAGCTTTCTTT.

This chain joins TRBV7-2 and TRBJ1-6, with D tentatively TRBD1 (6 bases). V lost 3 bases to trimming and J lost 7 bases, with 7 bases between them. CDR1 SGHTA and CDR2 FQGNSA come from the germline V gene. The CDR3 sequence is 13 residues long. CDR3 coding DNA: TGTGCCAGCAGCTTGGGGGCAAATTCACCCCTCCACTTT. Protein product: CASSLGANSPLHF.

This clonotype showed up just a few times. The chain joins TRBV20-1 to TRBJ1-2; tentative D call: TRBD1 (6 bases). Germline-derived CDR1 and CDR2 are DFQATT and SNEGSKA (reference sequence). Trimming cost V 0 bases and J 8 bases, with 16 bases left between them. This CDR3 contains 14 residues. The CDR3 nucleotides read TGCAGTGCTAGAGATCGGGACAAGACAGGCGGCTACACCTTC. This gives the protein CSARDRDKTGGYTF.

This clonotype was counted a few times. This chain connects TRBV24-1 to TRBJ2-5, with D uncertain. The CDR3 runs to 14 residues. CDR1 KGHDR and CDR2 SFDVKD come from the germline V gene. V lost 3 bases and J lost 0, with 7 bases in between. The CDR3 nucleotides read TGTGCCACCAGTGATGGGAATTACCAAGAGACCCAGTACTTC. Translating it yields CATSDGNYQETQYF.

This clonotype occurred a few times. The genes are TRBV18 and TRBJ1-5; D is ambiguous. The CDR3 contains 14 residues. The V gene's germline CDR1 is KGHSH and CDR2 LQKENI. With 5 bases removed from V and 7 bases from J, the gap between germline ends came to 15 bases. The CDR3: CASSTTSRSQPQHF. As DNA, the CDR3 is TGTGCCAGCTCAACTACGTCGCGGAGCCAGCCCCAGCATTTT.

This clonotype has only a few counts. The CDR3 reads CSAFTGTESYEQYF. CDR3 nucleotides: TGCAGTGCTTTTACCGGGACAGAGAGCTACGAGCAGTACTTC. V usage is TRBV20-1 and J usage is TRBJ2-7; 7 bases are a match to TRBD1. The trim removed 5 bases at V and 3 bases at J, leaving 10 bases unmatched. From germline, CDR1 is DFQATT and CDR2 SNEGSKA (reference sequence). This CDR3 has 14 residues.

The chain couples TRBV20-1 to TRBJ2-7; 13 nucleotides match TRBD2. The length of the CDR3 is 14 residues. J lost 4 bases, V lost 4 bases, and 4 bases had no gene match. CDR1 is DFQATT and CDR2 is SNEGSKA in the germline V gene (reference sequence). The DNA for the CDR3 is TGCAGTGCTACCTCGACTAGCGGGAGGTACGAGCAGTACTTC. Amino acids: CSATSTSGRYEQYF.

This clonotype was seen more than once but under ten times. The CDR3 reads CASRPGQASYNEQFF. DNA of the CDR3: TGTGCCAGCCGACCCGGACAGGCCTCCTACAATGAGCAGTTCTTC. The V and J genes are TRBV7-8 and TRBJ2-1, with 7 bases aligning to TRBD1. Germline V gene lookup returns CDR1 SGHVS and CDR2 FQNEAQ. The CDR3 loop spans 15 amino acids. With V trimmed by 8 bases and J by 0 bases, 7 bases remained unmatched. The variable domain in full, completed from reference TRBV7-8 and TRBJ2-1, reads GAGVSQSPRYKVAKRGQDVALRCDPISGHVSLFWYQQALGQGPEFLTYFQNEAQLDKSGLPSDRFFAERPEGSVSTLKIQRTQQEDSAVYLCASRPGQASYNEQFFGPGTRLTVL.

This chain connects TRBV24-1 to TRBJ2-3, with 14 bases lining up with TRBD2. Unmatched junction bases numbered 9, after V lost 5 bases and J lost 3 bases. CDR1 and CDR2 from the germline V gene are KGHDR and SFDVKD. This CDR3 is built from 18 residues. The CDR3 spells CATSALGTSGSMTDTQYF. DNA for the CDR3: TGTGCCACCAGTGCACTCGGGACTAGCGGGAGTATGACAGATACGCAGTATTTT.

The chain combines TRBV12-3 or TRBV12-4 with TRBJ1-1; no clear D gene. Trimming cost V 7 bases and J 0 bases, with 9 bases left between them. The CDR3 sequence is 13 residues long. CDR3 nucleotide sequence: TGTGCCAGCATGTACGGTGTGAACACTGAAGCTTTCTTT. Its protein product is CASMYGVNTEAFF.

The genes are TRBV12-3 or TRBV12-4 and TRBJ2-2; no reliable D call. The V and J ends lost 6 bases and 6 bases respectively, with 17 bases between them. This CDR3 contains 15 residues. CDR3 protein: CASRESHPSSGELFF. CDR3 in DNA: TGTGCCAGCAGGGAAAGCCACCCGTCCTCCGGGGAGCTGTTTTTT.

V and J are TRBV7-9 and TRBJ2-1; perhaps TRBD2 as D (5 bases). The germline CDR1 and CDR2 sequences are SEHNR and FQNEAQ (reference sequence). This CDR3 is 15 amino acids long. V lost 5 bases, J lost 0 bases, and 11 bases lay in between. The CDR3 region has the DNA TGTGCCAGCAGCCCCCTGGGGAGCTCCTACAATGAGCAGTTCTTC. It encodes CASSPLGSSYNEQFF.

The V and J genes are TRBV15 and TRBJ2-3; perhaps TRBD1 as D (7 bases). The CDR3 totals 15 residues. CDR1 is LNHNV and CDR2 is YYDKDF in the germline V gene (reference sequence). V was pared by 1 base and J by 4 bases, with 12 bases between. This chain's CDR3 is CATSRGQGGSDTQYF. The CDR3 DNA sequence: TGTGCCACCAGCAGAGGACAGGGAGGCTCAGATACGCAGTATTTT.

The rearrangement uses TRBV13 and TRBJ2-7, with 9 bases fitting TRBD1. Germline V CDR1 and CDR2: PRHDT, FYEKMQ (reference sequence). Trimming at V came to 5 bases and at J to 6 bases, leaving 5 bases not matched to a gene. CDR3 length equals 13 residues. This CDR3 is CASSLGTGSEQYV. CDR3 bases: TGTGCCAGCAGCCTCGGGACAGGGAGCGAGCAGTACGTC.

The chain employs TRBV10-2 and TRBJ2-7; possibly TRBD2 for D (5 bases). V was clipped by 6 bases and J by 3 bases, with 12 bases between them. The CDR3 totals 13 residues. Per germline, CDR1 WSHSY and CDR2 SAAADI. DNA for the CDR3: TGCGCCAGCAGCACTAGTTCCCTCTACGAGCAGTACTTC. Protein sequence: CASSTSSLYEQYF.

The chain combines TRBV6-1 with TRBJ1-4, with D perhaps matching TRBD1 (5 bases). Germline lookup yields CDR1 MNHNS and CDR2 SASEGT. Between the trimmed V and J ends, which lost 8 bases and 6 bases, there was a span of 13 bases. This CDR3 has 13 amino acids. The CDR3 bases are TGTGCCAGCGTCCAGGGTACGGATGAAAAACTGTTTTTT. Protein sequence: CASVQGTDEKLFF.

On this clonotype itself: A read error may be the cause here, since a much bigger clone is one base away. The chain couples TRBV4-1 to TRBJ2-7; possibly TRBD1 for D (6 bases). The CDR3 consists of 14 residues. Per germline, CDR1 MGHRA and CDR2 YSYEKL. In DNA form, the CDR3 reads TGCGCCAGCAGCCCATGGGACACCTCCTACGTGCAGTACGTC. Its protein is CASSPWDTSYVQYV.

The genes are TRBV5-1 and TRBJ2-1; 12 positions agree with TRBD2. The CDR3 covers 16 residues. The trim removed 3 bases at V and 7 bases at J, leaving 8 bases unmatched. CDR1 is SGHRS and CDR2 is YFSETQ in the germline V gene. This CDR3 reads CASSSTSGRVSNEQFF. Here the CDR3 DNA reads TGCGCCAGCAGCTCGACTAGCGGGAGAGTCTCGAATGAGCAGTTCTTC.

This clonotype was counted a few times. J is TRBJ1-1 and V is TRBV7-2; possible D gene TRBD1, 5 bases. The CDR3 runs to 13 residues. Per the germline V gene, CDR1 is SGHTA and CDR2 is FQGNSA. The V end was cut by 3 bases, the J end by 4 bases, with 9 bases between. In DNA, the CDR3 is TGTGCCAGCAGCTTGGGGGGGATCACTGAAGCTTTCTTT. Protein: CASSLGGITEAFF.

Comment on this clonotype: Being one base from a much bigger clone, this may be a read error. This sequence joins TRBV4-2 and TRBJ1-1; TRBD1 might be the D (5 bases). CDR1 is LGHNA, CDR2 YNFKEQ, per germline. The CDR3 is 14 residues long. The CDR3 nucleotides are TGTGCCAGCAGCCATACTGACAGCTACACTGAAGCTTCCTTT. Its translation: CASSHTDSYTEASF.

CDR3 bases: TGTGCCAGCAGCATCCGGGACAGGACACAAGAGACCCAGTACTTC. Amino acids: CASSIRDRTQETQYF. The rearrangement uses TRBV7-9 and TRBJ2-5, with 8 bases matching TRBD1. Germline CDR1 is SEHNR and CDR2 is FQNEAQ (reference sequence). V was clipped by 5 bases and J by 2 bases; unmatched bases: 7. There are 15 residues in the CDR3.

This chain uses TRBV24-1 with TRBJ2-1; D is undetermined. Trimming cost V 1 base and J 7 bases, with 7 bases left between them. Germline-derived CDR1 and CDR2 are KGHDR and SFDVKD. The CDR3 sequence is 13 residues long. The CDR3 reads CATSDLGQNEQFF. The CDR3 DNA reads as TGTGCCACCAGTGATTTAGGGCAGAATGAGCAGTTCTTC.

This clonotype was observed a handful of times. The V and J genes are TRBV27 and TRBJ2-3; 10 bases align to TRBD1. V was pared by 5 bases and J by 6 bases, with 11 bases of the junction left unmatched. The germline gives CDR1 MNHEY, CDR2 SMNVEV (reference sequence). This CDR3 spans 16 amino acids. CDR3 in DNA: TGTGCCAGCAGTCTACTCTGGACAGGGGGAACGGATACGCAGTATTTT. Translation: CASSLLWTGGTDTQYF.

This chain connects TRBV25-1 to TRBJ2-3; 7 bases agree with TRBD2. Germline V gene data show CDR1 as MGHDK and CDR2 as SYGVNS. Trimming cost V 0 bases and J 0 bases; bases outside gene matches: 9. The CDR3 sequence is 18 residues long. The CDR3 sequence: CASSEYSTSGTSTDTQYF. CDR3 in DNA: TGTGCCAGCAGTGAATATAGCACGAGCGGGACGAGCACAGATACGCAGTATTTT.

The V gene is TRBV7-6, the J gene TRBJ1-3, with D tentatively TRBD1 (5 bases). From germline, CDR1 is SGHVS and CDR2 FNYEAQ. CDR3 size: 16 residues. The V end lost 1 base, the J end lost 0 bases, and 10 bases lay between the germline ends. The CDR3 region is CASSLGDRRSGNTIYF. CDR3 in DNA: TGTGCCAGCAGCTTAGGGGACCGACGCTCTGGAAACACCATATATTTT.

The J gene is TRBJ2-7, the V gene TRBV27; D not resolved. The CDR3 is 15 amino acids. Germline V gives CDR1 MNHEY, CDR2 SMNVEV (reference sequence). Trimming cost V 6 bases and J 2 bases, with 17 bases left between them. The CDR3 DNA follows: TGTGCCAGCAGCACACTCTGGACGCCTACCTACGAGCAGTACTTC. Translating it yields CASSTLWTPTYEQYF.